This TCR beta chain was recovered during a study of blood T cell repertoires in COVID-19. Study overall: Specimens from acute and convalescent COVID-19 originated in the United States, Italy and Spain. From T cells, B-cell-depleted T cells, or PBMCs came the material, which was cDNA or gDNA.

Patients at the Seattle site were enrolled during active infection and followed longitudinally. Under the authors' procedure: Reference gene primer amplification gave nucleated cell count estimates. Clones were read by immunoSEQ multiplex PCR, and TCRdb kept only the in-frame ones, dropping some. That table supplies the V and J calls and clone size; D and trimming were determined from the DNA. This sample yields 200,000 to 250,000 clones, of which less than 85% are seen a single time; over 6.5% belongs to the top ten. Germline assignment: CDR1 SGHRS and CDR2 YFSETQ. The CDR3 runs to 13 residues. With 9 bases clipped from V and 0 bases from J, the junction kept 3 bases outside the gene matches.

The rearrangement joins TRBV5-1 to TRBJ2-5; 9 nucleotides align to TRBD2. This sequence was found in a woman of 80 years or more with COVID-19, enrolled during active disease. The sample taken for sequencing was peripheral blood. The CDR3 DNA sequence: TGCGCCACTAGCGGGGCAGACCAAGAGACCCAGTACTTC. Its translation: CATSGADQETQYF.